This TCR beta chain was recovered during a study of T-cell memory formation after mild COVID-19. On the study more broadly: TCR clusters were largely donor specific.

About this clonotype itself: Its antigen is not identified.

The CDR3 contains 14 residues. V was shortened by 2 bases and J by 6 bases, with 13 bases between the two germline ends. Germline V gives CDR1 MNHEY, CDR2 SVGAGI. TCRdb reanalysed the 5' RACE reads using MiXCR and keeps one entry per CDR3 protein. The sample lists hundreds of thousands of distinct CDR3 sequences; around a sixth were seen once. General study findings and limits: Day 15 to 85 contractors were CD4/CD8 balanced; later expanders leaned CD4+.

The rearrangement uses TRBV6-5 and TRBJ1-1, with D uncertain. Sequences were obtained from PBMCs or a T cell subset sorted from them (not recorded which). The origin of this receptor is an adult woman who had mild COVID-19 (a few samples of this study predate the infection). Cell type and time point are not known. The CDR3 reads CASSYGGPNAEAFF. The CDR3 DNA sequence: TGTGCCAGCAGTTACGGCGGTCCCAACGCTGAAGCTTTCTTT.